This T cell receptor (beta chain) was retrieved from a study of T cell changes during pregnancy in multiple sclerosis. Profiled with immunoSEQ multiplex PCR; TCRdb holds only in-frame clones, not every one. This sample has roughly 40,000 clones, with 80% to 95% found just once. The CDR3 is 15 residues long. The V end lost 5 bases, the J end lost 3 bases, and 14 bases lay between the germline ends. The germline gives CDR1 SEHNR, CDR2 FQNEAQ (reference sequence). This TCR was sampled from a female donor with multiple sclerosis, enrolled in a pregnancy study. The specimen comprised CD8+ T cells from peripheral blood mononuclear cells, sampled in the first trimester of pregnancy. The V call is TRBV7-9, the J call TRBJ1-5, with D perhaps TRBD1 (5 bases). The CDR3 is CASSGSGAPNQPQHF. In nucleotides, the CDR3 is TGTGCCAGCAGCGGCAGTGGGGCGCCCAATCAGCCCCAGCATTTT.